The T cell receptor beta chain under discussion was sequenced for a study of cytomegalovirus exposure and HLA in healthy donors. Study-level results: In an earlier analysis, productive rearrangement rates for most beta V segments clustered near 87% or 30%. Clonal expansion was found to be greater in HLA-associated TCR beta chains than in equally common others in a later analysis. Most TCR sequences were seen very rarely across donors, but some public TCRs occurred in many.

About this clone itself: No antigen is known for it.

Germline CDR1 and CDR2: SNHLY and FYNNEI. The V segment lost 5 bases and the J segment 6 bases; nucleotides outside the gene matches: 11. This CDR3 comprises 17 residues. PCR employed 60 Vbeta and 13 Jbeta primers. Method: immunoSEQ multiplex PCR; TCRdb's copy keeps in-frame clones and lacks some. The sample holds roughly 160,000 clones, around 80% seen once. This TCR derives from a woman in her twenties or thirties in good health and CMV-seropositive. This rearrangement joins TRBV2 to TRBJ2-3; TRBD2 aligns across 13 bases. Sequencing input: PBMCs. In DNA form, the CDR3 reads TGTGCCAGCAGTCGCCGCGGGACTAGCGGGGCGGGGGATACGCAGTATTTT. This gives the protein CASSRRGTSGAGDTQYF.